These T cell receptor beta chains were read from a single sample in a study of blood T cell repertoires in COVID-19. The method was immunoSEQ multiplex PCR; TCRdb's version includes in-frame clones alone and lacks a portion of them. The data show fewer than 250,000 clones, about four fifths seen once. Sequencing input: peripheral blood. Receptors were obtained from a woman aged 40 to 49 with active or convalescent COVID-19. CDR3s include the opening cysteine and the closing phenylalanine or tryptophan. A D gene is named only where the DNA matches it firmly.

D gene	J gene	V gene	CDR3 length	CDR3 protein
TRBD2	TRBJ2-1	TRBV5-6	15	CASRQVAGVYNEQFF
TRBD1	TRBJ1-1	TRBV3-1/TRBV3-2	14	CASTRDSLNTEAFF
TRBD1	TRBJ2-3	TRBV19	15	CASSLTGVSTDTQYF
TRBD2	TRBJ2-3	TRBV19	16	CASSIEGGGAGDTQYF
NA	TRBJ1-1	TRBV10-3	13	CAISDRGNTEAFF
NA	TRBJ1-2	TRBV14	15	CASSPIREGFHGYTF
NA	TRBJ2-1	TRBV10-2	14	CASKKRSSYNEQFF
TRBD1	TRBJ2-7	TRBV5-1	15	CASSLNRGTTYEQYF
TRBD2	TRBJ2-1	TRBV29-1	16	CSVEGLAGGSYNEQFF
TRBD2	TRBJ2-3	TRBV24-1	17	CATSAGGLAGSKDTQYF
NA	TRBJ1-1	TRBV4-3	14	CASSQEERGTEAFF
NA	TRBJ2-1	TRBV2	13	CASGVAVLNEQFF
TRBD2	TRBJ2-1	TRBV3-1/TRBV3-2	16	CASSQGETSGGNEQFF
TRBD2	TRBJ2-1	TRBV7-9	16	CASGKIETSGTGEQFF
NA	TRBJ1-3	TRBV5-4	14	CASNLQGSGNTIYF
TRBD1	TRBJ2-4	TRBV3-1/TRBV3-2	15	CASSRTGTGADIQYF
NA	TRBJ1-4	TRBV4-2	17	CASSQLGRFATNEKLFF
TRBD1	TRBJ2-7	TRBV9	17	CASSVGGTGGPAYEQYF
NA	TRBJ1-5	TRBV5-5	14	CASSYLTSNQPQHF
TRBD1	TRBJ1-6	TRBV7-6	15	CASSSGGEANSPLHF
NA	TRBJ2-1	TRBV7-9	15	CASSLVLDAYNEQFF
NA	TRBJ1-1	TRBV3-1/TRBV3-2	14	CASSQAGGGSEAFF
TRBD1	TRBJ1-1	TRBV7-9	14	CASSSQGGNTEAFF
TRBD2	TRBJ2-1	TRBV5-6	18	CASSLAMTSGSSYNEQFF
TRBD1	TRBJ1-2	TRBV29-1	13	CSVGGQGHYGYTF
TRBD1	TRBJ2-2	TRBV27	19	CASSLTGEAGGWSAGELFF
NA	TRBJ2-5	TRBV6-5	13	CASTWTTQETQYF
TRBD1	TRBJ1-5	TRBV24-1	15	CATSETGVRNQPQHF
TRBD1	TRBJ1-1	TRBV10-3	15	CAISDPWTGATEAFF
TRBD2	TRBJ2-1	TRBV5-8	18	CASGGPGGTSGLYNEQFF
NA	TRBJ1-4	TRBV29-1	15	CSVGARVTTNEKLFF
TRBD1	TRBJ2-7	TRBV11-3	15	CASSTRDRGLYEQYF
TRBD2	TRBJ2-1	TRBV3-1/TRBV3-2	14	CASSDSGGYNEQFF
NA	TRBJ1-5	TRBV6-6	16	CASSYGMTGNNQPQHF
NA	TRBJ2-1	TRBV12-2	17	CASRLAVGALSYNEQFF
TRBD2	TRBJ2-7	TRBV7-6	15	CASSPSSGYSYEQYF
TRBD1	TRBJ1-5	TRBV5-6	14	CASSFTGGNQPQHF
NA	TRBJ1-1	TRBV11-2	15	CASSPRLAMNTEAFF
TRBD1	TRBJ1-1	TRBV27	16	CASSPLGEKGGPEAFF
TRBD1	TRBJ1-1	TRBV30	14	CAWSHGTGYTEAFF
NA	TRBJ1-4	TRBV30	15	CAWTASGYIEEKLFF
NA	TRBJ1-1	TRBV6-6	18	CASSPTVVGLPMNTEAFF
NA	TRBJ1-3	TRBV24-1	14	CATSEANSGNTIYF